Detailed here is one T cell receptor beta chain. V dropped 4 bases and J dropped 3 bases, with 11 bases sitting between them. The CDR3 totals 14 residues. Germline CDR1 and CDR2: SGHNT and YYREEE (reference sequence). This specimen comes from a study of T-cell reconstitution after alpha-beta-depleted transplantation in children. Preparation of the TCRbeta library used unique molecular identifiers. TCRdb reprocessed the PCR reads via MiXCR and lists one record per CDR3 protein. The top ten hold less than 4.5% of the sample, which has about 610,000 distinct CDR3 sequences, under 12% seen once. This clonotype originated in a human donor who donated a stem cell graft to a child with acute myeloid leukemia. The sequenced sample was PBMCs from the stem cell graft donor, obtained from the stem cell graft. The V and J genes are TRBV5-4 and TRBJ2-4; either TRBD1 or TRBD2 may fit D (5 bases each). This CDR3 is CASSNRDGKNIQYF. The DNA of the CDR3 is TGTGCCAGCAGCAACCGGGACGGCAAAAACATTCAGTACTTC.